Given below is one T cell receptor (beta chain) in context. One end of the junction is discordant with germline, which a read error may explain. This specimen belongs to a study of neurological immune-mediated disorders. One entry per CDR3 protein results from TCRdb running MiXCR on the 5' RACE reads. The sample consists of 54,000 or so distinct CDR3 sequences, 3% to 4% of them appearing once. Looked up from germline, CDR1 is SGHAT and CDR2 is FQNNGV. This CDR3 region has 14 residues. The receptor's source is a woman aged 25-40 years with multiple sclerosis. This chain joins TRBV11-2 and TRBJ1-5; D remains unclear. The sequenced sample consisted of PBMCs. The DNA of the CDR3 is TGTGCCAGCAGCTTTGGCCGAAGCAATCAGCCCCAGAATTTT. This codes for CASSFGRSNQPQNF. The whole variable domain, remainder taken from reference TRBV11-2 and TRBJ1-5, is EAGVAQSPRYKIIEKRQSVAFWCNPISGHATLYWYQQILGQGPKLLIQFQNNGVVDDSQLPKDRFSAERLKGVDSTLKIQPAKLEDSAVYLCASSFGRSNQPQNFGDGTRLSIL.